The 18 T cell receptor beta chains below all came from one sample that was sequenced in a study of blood T cell repertoires in COVID-19. TCRdb's table, derived via immunoSEQ multiplex PCR, lists solely in-frame clones and lacks some. The data contain roughly 290,000 clones, 80% to 90% of them seen just once; the ten biggest clones take up about 4.1%. Sequencing was carried out using PBMCs or T cells enriched from blood (not recorded which). These TCRs come from a woman in her twenties or thirties who had recovered from COVID-19.

This chain uses TRBV4-1 with TRBJ1-1, with D unresolved. The CDR3 sequence is 15 residues long. CDR1 MGHRA and CDR2 YSYEKL come from the germline V gene. Trimming cost V 4 bases and J 1 base, with 13 bases left between them. The CDR3 region is CASSRWRRQNTEAFF. The CDR3 region has the DNA TGCGCCAGCAGCCGTTGGCGCAGGCAGAACACTGAAGCTTTCTTT.

V gene TRBV28 combines with J gene TRBJ1-3, with TRBD1 identical over 8 bases. Germline lookup yields CDR1 MDHEN and CDR2 SYDVKM. The CDR3 consists of 15 residues. Germline trimming cut 3 bases from V and 0 bases from J; bases unmatched to any gene: 1. This chain's CDR3 is CASSLTGDSGNTIYF. CDR3 coding DNA: TGTGCCAGCAGTTTGACAGGGGACTCTGGAAACACCATATATTTT.

The rearrangement joins TRBV30 to TRBJ1-1, with D hard to call. CDR3 size: 11 residues. V gave up 0 bases and J gave up 10 bases, with 9 bases separating them. Germline V gene data show CDR1 as GTSNPN and CDR2 as SVGIG (reference sequence). CDR3 nucleotide sequence: TGTGCCTGGAGTGTACATAACCGAGCTTTCTTT. It is translated as CAWSVHNRAFF.

The chain employs TRBV27 and TRBJ2-6; a possible D gene is TRBD2 (5 bases). The CDR3 extends over 15 amino acids. Trimming pared 7 bases from V and 4 bases from J, leaving 14 bases between. The germline gives CDR1 MNHEY, CDR2 SMNVEV (reference sequence). CDR3: CASTKRGSGANVLTF. The CDR3 DNA reads TGTGCCAGCACCAAACGGGGATCCGGGGCCAACGTCCTGACTTTC.

This chain joins TRBV19 and TRBJ1-6, with TRBD1 matching 9 bases. V was pared by 3 bases and J by 5 bases, with 2 bases of the junction left unmatched. The CDR3 is made up of 15 amino acids. Per germline, CDR1 LNHDA and CDR2 SQIVND (reference sequence). CDR3: CASSMRDRDNSPLHF. CDR3 sequence (DNA): TGTGCCAGTAGTATGCGGGACAGGGATAATTCACCCCTCCACTTT.

V and J are TRBV25-1 and TRBJ1-6; 7 positions match TRBD1. After removal of 8 bases from V and 5 bases from J, the junction contained 6 bases not matched to a gene. CDR1 is MGHDK and CDR2 is SYGVNS in the germline V gene. The CDR3 runs to 14 residues. CDR3 in amino acids: CASAGQANNSPLHF. For the CDR3, the DNA is TGTGCCAGCGCCGGACAGGCCAATAATTCACCCCTCCACTTT. The full variable domain, completed using reference TRBV25-1 and TRBJ1-6, is EADIYQTPRYLVIGTGKKITLECSQTMGHDKMYWYQQDPGMELHLIHYSYGVNSTEKGDLSSESTVSRIRTEHFPLTLESARPSHTSQYLCASAGQANNSPLHFGNGTRLTVT.

The chain uses TRBV10-3 and TRBJ1-1, with D perhaps matching TRBD1 (6 bases). The CDR3 is made up of 16 amino acids. V was pared by 10 bases and J by 2 bases, with 23 bases between. Germline lookup yields CDR1 ENHRY and CDR2 SYGVKD. CDR3 region: CATQNAGESSNTEAFF. The CDR3 nucleotides read TGTGCCACCCAAAATGCAGGGGAGAGCAGCAACACTGAAGCTTTCTTT.

This clone occurred once. The rearrangement uses TRBV11-2 and TRBJ1-2, with TRBD1 identical over 8 bases. The V and J ends lost 3 bases and 2 bases, in that order; junction bases with no gene match: 11. CDR3 size: 17 residues. CDR1 is SGHAT and CDR2 is FQNNGV in the germline V gene. CDR3 nucleotides: TGTGCCAGCAGCTTTAGGACAGGGTCACATTTGAACTATGGCTACACCTTC. This sequence encodes CASSFRTGSHLNYGYTF.

The chain recombines TRBV15 with TRBJ1-1; D is perhaps TRBD1 (6 bases). V was shortened by 0 bases and J by 6 bases, with 20 bases between the two germline ends. Germline V lookup: CDR1 LNHNV, CDR2 YYDKDF (reference sequence). The CDR3 is 17 residues long. The CDR3 sequence: CATSRDPPGHVTSEAFF. CDR3 bases: TGTGCCACCAGCAGAGATCCCCCGGGACATGTAACATCTGAAGCTTTCTTT. The full variable domain, with the rest looked up from reference TRBV15 and TRBJ1-1, is DAMVIQNPRYQVTQFGKPVTLSCSQTLNHNVMYWYQQKSSQAPKLLFHYYDKDFNNEADTPDNFQSRRPNTSFCFLDIRSPGLGDTAMYLCATSRDPPGHVTSEAFFGQGTRLTVV.

Only a few counts were recorded for this clone. V and J are TRBV5-8 and TRBJ2-3; 8 bases line up with TRBD2. CDR3 length: 15 residues. CDR1 and CDR2 (germline): SGHTS, YDEGEE. V shed 5 bases and J 2 bases; nucleotides not matched to a gene: 7. CDR3 nucleotide sequence: TGTGCCAGCAGGGCTGAGCGGGGGCACACAGATACGCAGTATTTT. Its translation: CASRAERGHTDTQYF.

This chain joins TRBV19 and TRBJ2-5; TRBD2 agrees at 9 bases. The V and J ends lost 2 bases and 4 bases, in that order; junction bases with no gene match: 5. The CDR3 runs 15 residues. The germline CDR1 and CDR2 sequences are LNHDA and SQIVND (reference sequence). CDR3 coding DNA: TGTGCCAGTAGTATATCCAGCGGGGGGCCAGAGACCCAGTACTTC. This codes for CASSISSGGPETQYF.

The J gene is TRBJ1-6, the V gene TRBV19; 8 bases agree with TRBD1. V shed 7 bases, J shed 13 bases, and the junction held 9 bases outside the gene matches. Germline V gene lookup returns CDR1 LNHDA and CDR2 SQIVND (reference sequence). This CDR3 contains 13 residues. This chain's CDR3 is CASTGTGFVPLHF. The CDR3 nucleotides read TGTGCCAGTACCGGGACAGGTTTTGTCCCCCTCCACTTT.

The chain combines TRBV27 with TRBJ2-1; 7 bases are shared with TRBD2. V lost 3 bases and J lost 10; bases outside the gene matches: 0. This CDR3 spans 11 amino acids. Germline V gene sequence: CDR1 MNHEY, CDR2 SMNVEV (reference sequence). CDR3 nucleotide sequence: TGTGCCAGCAGTTTCGGGAGGGAGCAGTTCTTC. Protein product: CASSFGREQFF.

This chain uses TRBV5-1 with TRBJ2-5; TRBD2 aligns across 13 bases. Unmatched junction bases numbered 9, after V lost 4 bases and J lost 0 bases. The CDR3 loop spans 18 amino acids. Germline values: CDR1 SGHRS, CDR2 YFSETQ. CDR3 DNA sequence: TGCGCCAGCAGCCCCCGACTAGCGGGAGGATTATACCAAGAGACCCAGTACTTC. This encodes CASSPRLAGGLYQETQYF.

The chain joins TRBV6-5 to TRBJ1-1; D perhaps matches TRBD1 (5 bases). Germline V gives CDR1 MNHEY, CDR2 SVGAGI. There are 13 residues in the CDR3. V lost 2 bases, J lost 4 bases, and 8 bases lay in between. The CDR3 coding sequence is TGTGCCAGCAGTTACGGGGGGATCACTGAAGCTTTCTTT. It codes for CASSYGGITEAFF.

The CDR3, as DNA: TGTGCCAGCAGCGTAGGAGGGACTAGCGGGAGTAAGGTAGATACGCAGTATTTT. It is translated as CASSVGGTSGSKVDTQYF. The chain is built from TRBV9 and TRBJ2-3; 14 positions agree with TRBD2. The CDR3 is 18 amino acids. V lost 0 bases to trimming and J lost 5 bases; unmatched junction nucleotides: 8. Germline CDR1 and CDR2: SGDLS and YYNGEE.

The chain recombines TRBV5-1 with TRBJ2-3; 9 bases map to TRBD2. The germline gives CDR1 SGHRS, CDR2 YFSETQ. The CDR3 is 14 amino acids. Trimming cost V 4 bases and J 5 bases; bases outside gene matches: 5. CDR3 sequence reads: CASSLLAGIDTQYF. The CDR3 bases are TGCGCCAGCAGCCTTCTAGCGGGGATAGATACGCAGTATTTT.

V gene TRBV6-1 combines with J gene TRBJ1-1; 7 nucleotides line up with TRBD1. This CDR3 is 15 amino acids long. CDR1 is MNHNS, CDR2 SASEGT, per germline. After removal of 0 bases from V and 1 base from J, the junction contained 2 bases not matched to a gene. The chain's CDR3 is CASSEAGQPNTEAFF. The CDR3 DNA is TGTGCCAGCAGTGAAGCGGGACAGCCGAACACTGAAGCTTTCTTT.